A single sample is the source of the 8 T cell receptor beta chains below, sequenced in a study of T cell responses to AZD1222 COVID-19 vaccine. TCRdb's copy holds only in-frame clones and misses some; the assay was immunoSEQ multiplex PCR. Of under 95,000 clones in the sample, 70% to 90% are singletons; the top ten hold approximately 8%. The sequencing used peripheral blood, collected on day 0 of AZD1222 vaccination. The receptors here all came from an adult in good health.

The chain carries TRBV6-5 and TRBJ2-5; a possible D gene is TRBD2 (6 bases). The V gene lost 8 bases and the J gene lost 4 bases, with 8 bases spanning the gap. The CDR3 runs 11 residues. Germline loops: CDR1 MNHEY, CDR2 SVGAGI. This CDR3 reads CASSAGETQYF. CDR3 coding DNA: TGTGCCAGCTCAGCGGGAGAGACCCAGTACTTC.

The rearrangement uses TRBV19 and TRBJ2-1; no reliable D call. The CDR3 is 13 residues long. V lost 3 bases, J lost 4 bases, and 7 bases lay in between. In germline, CDR1 is LNHDA, CDR2 SQIVND (reference sequence). CDR3 amino acids: CASSISGYNEQFF. CDR3 nucleotides: TGTGCCAGTAGTATCTCAGGTTACAATGAGCAGTTCTTC.

As regards this clone: In the same sample, other DNA sequences code for this CDR3. The V gene is TRBV3-1 (or the pseudogene TRBV3-2), the J gene TRBJ2-5, with D unresolved. The CDR3 consists of 12 residues. V lost 1 base to trimming and J lost 4 bases, with 4 bases between them. Germline V CDR1 and CDR2: LGHDT, YNNKEL (reference sequence). The CDR3 bases are TGTGCCAGCAGCCAAGTTGGAGAGACCCAGTACTTC. It is translated as CASSQVGETQYF.

V usage is TRBV28 and J usage is TRBJ2-7, with 9 positions matching TRBD2. CDR3 length equals 13 residues. Per the germline V gene, CDR1 is MDHEN and CDR2 is SYDVKM. With 8 bases clipped from V and 4 bases from J, the junction kept 6 bases outside the gene matches. For the CDR3, the DNA is TGTGCCAGCCCCACGCGGGGGGGATACGAGCAGTACTTC. It yields the protein CASPTRGGYEQYF.

The chain carries TRBV27 and TRBJ2-7; 10 positions agree with TRBD2. The CDR3 runs 17 residues. V shed 5 bases, J shed 7 bases, and the junction held 17 bases outside the gene matches. Germline CDR1 reads MNHEY; CDR2 reads SMNVEV (reference sequence). This CDR3 is CASSPLREASGRYEQYF. CDR3 DNA sequence: TGTGCCAGCAGTCCCCTCCGCGAGGCTAGCGGGAGATATGAGCAGTACTTC.

This clone was counted between two and nine times. The chain has TRBV12-3 or TRBV12-4 and TRBJ2-1; D is unresolved. The germline V and J ends were trimmed by 5 bases and 12 bases, with 14 bases remaining between them. The CDR3 runs 12 residues. Here the CDR3 reads CASSDEVVGQFF. In DNA, the CDR3 is TGTGCCAGCAGTGATGAGGTCGTTGGGCAGTTCTTC.

The chain recombines TRBV2 with TRBJ2-7; D may be TRBD2 (6 bases). The CDR3 totals 12 residues. The germline gives CDR1 SNHLY, CDR2 FYNNEI. The ends were cut back, 3 bases at V and 6 bases at J, with 9 bases in the middle. Written as DNA, the CDR3 is TGTGCCAGCAGTGACGCGGGGAGCGAGCAGTACTTC. This sequence encodes CASSDAGSEQYF.

This clone was observed a few times. The V gene is TRBV11-3, the J gene TRBJ1-1; 7 bases align to TRBD1. Germline values: CDR1 SGHNT, CDR2 YENEEA. The junction had 3 bases not matched to a gene; V was cut back by 6 bases and J by 5 bases. The CDR3 loop spans 12 amino acids. The CDR3 nucleotides are TGTGCCAGCAGGATACAGGGGACTGAAGCTTTCTTT. Translated: CASRIQGTEAFF. Drawing the rest from reference TRBV11-3 and TRBJ1-1, the complete variable domain is EAGVVQSPRYKIIEKKQPVAFWCNPISGHNTLYWYLQNLGQGPELLIRYENEEAVDDSQLPKDRFSAERLKGVDSTLKIQPAELGDSAVYLCASRIQGTEAFFGQGTRLTVV.